The 20 T cell receptor beta chains presented below share a single source sample, sequenced in a study of T cell responses to AZD1222 COVID-19 vaccine. Sequencing was performed with immunoSEQ multiplex PCR; in TCRdb, only in-frame clones are kept and a portion is missing. The table records 160,000 or so clones, 80% to 95% of them present only once. Sequences were derived from peripheral blood, sampled on day 0 of AZD1222 vaccination. Every receptor here comes from an adult in good health.

The chain recombines TRBV28 with TRBJ1-5; D might be TRBD1 (6 bases). The CDR3 runs to 14 residues. Germline V gives CDR1 MDHEN, CDR2 SYDVKM. V lost 7 bases, J lost 2 bases, and 12 bases lay in between. As DNA, the CDR3 is TGTGCCAGCACCCTCCCAGGGGGCAATCAGCCCCAGCATTTT. It is translated as CASTLPGGNQPQHF.

This chain joins TRBV28 and TRBJ2-1, with 8 bases aligning to TRBD1. Trimming at V came to 3 bases and at J to 9 bases, leaving 13 bases not matched to a gene. The CDR3 has 16 residues. Per the germline V gene, CDR1 is MDHEN and CDR2 is SYDVKM. In DNA, the CDR3 is TGTGCCAGCAGTTTTCCACCGGGACAGGATGATCTTGAGCAGTTCTTC. Its translation is CASSFPPGQDDLEQFF.

As regards this clone: Other DNA sequences in the same sample also yield this CDR3. V gene TRBV5-1 combines with J gene TRBJ1-1; D unclear. Trimming left V 0 bases short and J 1 base short, with 4 bases between. The CDR3 extends over 13 amino acids. CDR1 and CDR2 (germline): SGHRS, YFSETQ. The CDR3 region has the DNA TGCGCCAGCAGCTTGGCTGGGAACACTGAAGCTTTCTTT. Its translation: CASSLAGNTEAFF.

This chain uses TRBV11-2 with TRBJ2-2, with TRBD2 identical over 9 bases. The CDR3 has 18 amino acids. After removal of 5 bases from V and 0 bases from J, the junction contained 10 bases not matched to a gene. The germline gives CDR1 SGHAT, CDR2 FQNNGV. This CDR3 reads CASSARGRAVSNTGELFF. CDR3 DNA sequence: TGTGCCAGCAGCGCGCGCGGGAGGGCCGTATCGAACACCGGGGAGCTGTTTTTT.

This chain uses TRBV19 with TRBJ1-5; D possibly corresponds to TRBD1 (5 bases). Trimming removed 1 base at V and 2 bases at J, with 12 bases between. The CDR3 has 16 amino acids. Per the germline V gene, CDR1 is LNHDA and CDR2 is SQIVND (reference sequence). The DNA for the CDR3 is TGTGCCAGTAGTATAGTCAACTTACAGGGCAATCAGCCCCAGCATTTT. Translation gives CASSIVNLQGNQPQHF.

This clone was seen just once. The chain links TRBV24-1 to TRBJ2-7; 12 positions agree with TRBD1. Germline values: CDR1 KGHDR, CDR2 SFDVKD. The V gene end was trimmed by 5 bases and the J gene end by 7 bases; junction bases not matched to a gene: 5. This CDR3 region has 14 residues. CDR3 DNA: TGTGCCACCAGTGGGGGACAGGGGGCTGGAGAGCAGTACTTC. Encoded protein: CATSGGQGAGEQYF.

The chain uses TRBV6-5 and TRBJ2-4, with D perhaps matching TRBD1 or TRBD2 (6 bases each). V lost 4 bases and J lost 9, with 13 bases in between. The CDR3 runs to 13 residues. The germline V gene has CDR1 MNHEY and CDR2 SVGAGI. Written as DNA, the CDR3 is TGTGCCAGCAGTTCGTCCAGGGGAGGCATTCAGTACTTC. This sequence encodes CASSSSRGGIQYF.

The CDR3, as DNA: TGTGCCAGCAGCCCGACGGGCCTCGGTAGCACTGAAGCTTTCTTT. Translating it yields CASSPTGLGSTEAFF. The chain has TRBV7-3 and TRBJ1-1; unclear D gene. This CDR3 has 15 residues. Germline CDR1 is SGHTA and CDR2 is FQGTGA. Trimming pared 5 bases from V and 4 bases from J, leaving 17 bases between.

V is TRBV27 and J is TRBJ2-7, with D unresolved. The V gene lost 2 bases and the J gene lost 6 bases, with 5 bases spanning the gap. Per the germline V gene, CDR1 is MNHEY and CDR2 is SMNVEV (reference sequence). CDR3 size: 11 residues. The CDR3 spells CASSLRGEQYF. CDR3 DNA: TGTGCCAGCAGTTTAAGAGGCGAGCAGTACTTC.

The rearrangement links TRBV7-8 to TRBJ2-5; D possibly corresponds to TRBD1 (5 bases). The V end was cut by 5 bases, the J end by 6 bases, with 16 bases between. The CDR3 is made up of 14 amino acids. Per the germline V gene, CDR1 is SGHVS and CDR2 is FQNEAQ. The CDR3 region is CASSRDGALQTQYF. CDR3 in DNA: TGTGCCAGCAGCAGAGATGGGGCCTTGCAGACCCAGTACTTC. Based on the CDR3 plus reference TRBV7-8 and TRBJ2-5, the full variable domain is GAGVSQSPRYKVAKRGQDVALRCDPISGHVSLFWYQQALGQGPEFLTYFQNEAQLDKSGLPSDRFFAERPEGSVSTLKIQRTQQEDSAVYLCASSRDGALQTQYFGPGTRLLVL.

The V and J genes are TRBV28 and TRBJ1-2; 12 nucleotides agree with TRBD1. Trimming took 8 bases from V and 7 from J; bases not matched to a gene: 5. The CDR3 length is 13 residues. Germline values: CDR1 MDHEN, CDR2 SYDVKM. The CDR3 reads CASSGQGAFGYTF. The CDR3 DNA reads TGTGCCAGCTCGGGACAGGGGGCTTTTGGCTACACCTTC.

Details on this clone: The junction differs from germline at one of its ends, possibly a read error. This chain uses TRBV7-2 with TRBJ2-7, with 7 bases identical to TRBD2. The CDR3 contains 15 residues. Germline loops: CDR1 SGHTA, CDR2 FQGNSA. Written as DNA, the CDR3 is TGTGCCAGCAGCCTAGCGGTCGGAGGCACCTACGAGCAGTACTTC. This gives the protein CASSLAVGGTYEQYF.

The chain links TRBV28 to TRBJ1-2, with D hard to call. Trimming removed 3 bases at V and 5 bases at J, with 13 bases between. This CDR3 comprises 14 residues. From germline, CDR1 is MDHEN and CDR2 SYDVKM. The CDR3 DNA is TGTGCCAGCAGTTTCTCAACCCACCCTTATGGCTACACCTTC. Protein product: CASSFSTHPYGYTF.

This rearrangement joins TRBV27 to TRBJ1-2, with 11 nucleotides matching TRBD1. Germline V gene sequence: CDR1 MNHEY, CDR2 SMNVEV (reference sequence). CDR3 size: 17 residues. V was pared by 5 bases and J by 0 bases, with 8 bases of the junction left unmatched. CDR3 coding DNA: TGTGCCAGCAGTCTAGGACAGGGGGCCTTAGCTAACTATGGCTACACCTTC. It yields the protein CASSLGQGALANYGYTF.

V gene TRBV19 combines with J gene TRBJ1-5; possible D gene TRBD1, 5 bases. V was cut by 8 bases and J by 1 base, with 9 bases left in between. From germline, CDR1 is LNHDA and CDR2 SQIVND (reference sequence). The CDR3 is 13 amino acids. The CDR3 loop is CASPGGSNQPQHF. The CDR3, as DNA: TGTGCCAGTCCGGGGGGGAGCAATCAGCCCCAGCATTTT. Full variable domain (missing parts from reference TRBV19 and TRBJ1-5): DGGITQSPKYLFRKEGQNVTLSCEQNLNHDAMYWYRQDPGQGLRLIYYSQIVNDFQKGDIAEGYSVSREKKESFPLTVTSAQKNPTAFYLCASPGGSNQPQHFGDGTRLSIL.

The gene calls are TRBV6-5 and TRBJ2-1; 8 bases fit TRBD1. V lost 7 bases and J lost 3; bases outside the gene matches: 8. This CDR3 has 15 amino acids. The germline V gene has CDR1 MNHEY and CDR2 SVGAGI. The CDR3 DNA sequence: TGTGCCAGCATCACGCTAGGGACAGGCTACAATGAGCAGTTCTTC. As protein: CASITLGTGYNEQFF.

J is TRBJ1-6 and V is TRBV13; TRBD1 aligns across 7 bases. Germline V gene data show CDR1 as PRHDT and CDR2 as FYEKMQ (reference sequence). The CDR3 contains 15 residues. V lost 5 bases to trimming and J lost 4 bases; unmatched junction nucleotides: 5. CDR3 sequence reads: CASSRGQNYNSPLHF. The CDR3, as DNA: TGTGCCAGCAGCAGGGGACAGAATTATAATTCACCCCTCCACTTT.

This clone is a singleton in its sample. The rearrangement links TRBV5-1 to TRBJ1-3, with TRBD1 matching over 7 bases. The CDR3 length is 16 residues. Trimming cost V 1 base and J 0 bases; bases outside gene matches: 4. The V gene's germline CDR1 is SGHRS and CDR2 YFSETQ. CDR3 sequence: CASSLFTGDSGNTIYF. The DNA for the CDR3 is TGCGCCAGCAGCTTGTTCACAGGGGACTCTGGAAACACCATATATTTT. The full variable domain, its missing parts supplied by reference TRBV5-1 and TRBJ1-3, is KAGVTQTPRYLIKTRGQQVTLSCSPISGHRSVSWYQQTPGQGLQFLFEYFSETQRNKGNFPGRFSGRQFSNSRSEMNVSTLELGDSALYLCASSLFTGDSGNTIYFGEGSWLTVV.

The chain joins TRBV10-2 to TRBJ2-1; TRBD1 or TRBD2 may be the D gene (5 bases each). CDR3 size: 12 residues. CDR1 WSHSY and CDR2 SAAADI come from the germline V gene. The V gene lost 2 bases and the J gene lost 6 bases, with 5 bases spanning the gap. The CDR3 DNA reads TGCGCCAGCAGTGAGGGGGGCAATGAGCAGTTCTTC. Translating it yields CASSEGGNEQFF.

The V gene is TRBV10-1, the J gene TRBJ1-6; D ambiguous. Trimming pared 4 bases from V and 10 bases from J, leaving 11 bases between. The CDR3 runs to 13 residues. In germline, CDR1 is WNHNN, CDR2 SYGVQD (reference sequence). The CDR3 spells CASSALRGSPLHF. CDR3 DNA sequence: TGCGCCAGCAGTGCCCTTCGAGGCTCACCCCTCCACTTT.